A single sample is the source of the 2 T cell receptor beta chains below, sequenced in a study of shared clonotypes between healthy human individuals. Clones were sequenced by immunoSEQ multiplex PCR, and TCRdb holds only the in-frame ones, with some missing. The data contain more than 90,000 clones, roughly 69% of them singletons. The sequenced sample was memory CD8+ T cells sorted from blood. Indicated subset: CD45RO+ cells pooled with CCR7-negative TemRA cells. The receptor source for this set is a man aged 25-45 years in good health.

This clone was counted only a few times. Here the CDR3 reads CASMRGTSGDTDTQYF. CDR3 sequence (DNA): TGTGCCAGTATGAGGGGGACTAGCGGCGACACAGATACGCAGTATTTT. The chain has TRBV19 and TRBJ2-3, with 11 bases identical to TRBD2. Trimming removed 7 bases from V and 2 bases from J; junction bases left unmatched: 8. CDR1 and CDR2 (germline): LNHDA, SQIVND (reference sequence). This CDR3 is 16 amino acids long.

CDR3 protein: CASSLTRLVNTEAFF. DNA for the CDR3: TGTGCCAGCAGCTTGACCCGGCTCGTGAACACTGAAGCTTTCTTT. The chain is built from TRBV5-6 and TRBJ1-1; D unclear. Trimming removed 1 base from V and 0 bases from J, with 10 bases in between. The CDR3 has 15 residues. CDR1 and CDR2 (germline): SGHDT, YYEEEE. The complete variable domain, with remaining parts taken from reference TRBV5-6 and TRBJ1-1, reads DAGVTQSPTHLIKTRGQQVTLRCSPKSGHDTVSWYQQALGQGPQFIFQYYEEEERQRGNFPDRFSGHQFPNYSSELNVNALLLGDSALYLCASSLTRLVNTEAFFGQGTRLTVV.